These T cell receptor beta chains were read from a single sample in a study of OX40 agonist ivuxolimab in advanced cancers. This table comes from immunoSEQ multiplex PCR, and its TCRdb copy is limited to in-frame clones, with some not included. The sample consists of about 46,000 clones, 89% of them appearing once. Sequenced here: CD4+ or CD8+ T cells sorted from blood, sampled in a trial of the OX40 agonist ivuxolimab. The source of these receptors is an adult with an advanced solid tumor such as melanoma, head and neck, liver or kidney cancer. CDR3s include the opening cysteine and the closing phenylalanine or tryptophan. D genes are given only for firm matches. Only some rows state a clone size, as once, few, many or a class for expanded clones.

clone_size: NA; v_call: TRBV5-6; cdr3_length: 14; j_call: TRBJ1-3; d_call: TRBD1; cdr3_aa: CASSLNRGGNTIYF; cdr3_nt: TGTGCCAGCAGCTTGAACAGGGGTGGAAACACCATATATTTT
clone_size: NA; v_call: TRBV7-3; cdr3_length: 16; j_call: TRBJ2-7; d_call: NA; cdr3_aa: CASSSPFEGGAYEQYF; cdr3_nt: TGTGCCAGCAGCTCCCCTTTTGAAGGCGGCGCCTACGAGCAGTACTTC
clone_size: NA; v_call: TRBV14; cdr3_length: 15; j_call: TRBJ2-5; d_call: TRBD1; cdr3_aa: CASSHTRTGKETQYF; cdr3_nt: TGTGCCAGCAGCCATACCAGGACAGGGAAAGAGACCCAGTACTTC
clone_size: NA; v_call: TRBV9; cdr3_length: 14; j_call: TRBJ1-1; d_call: NA; cdr3_aa: CASSPEGKNTEAFF; cdr3_nt: TGTGCCAGCAGCCCAGAGGGGAAGAACACTGAAGCTTTCTTT
clone_size: few; v_call: TRBV5-1; cdr3_length: 14; j_call: TRBJ1-5; d_call: NA; cdr3_aa: CASSWTGPNQPQHF; cdr3_nt: TGCGCCAGCAGCTGGACGGGGCCCAATCAGCCCCAGCATTTT
clone_size: NA; v_call: TRBV12-5; cdr3_length: 16; j_call: TRBJ1-1; d_call: NA; cdr3_aa: CASGLSSSGDSTEAFF; cdr3_nt: TGTGCTAGTGGTTTGAGTTCCTCGGGAGATAGCACTGAAGCTTTCTTT
clone_size: few; v_call: TRBV27; cdr3_length: 16; j_call: TRBJ2-5; d_call: NA; cdr3_aa: CASSLGGPRYQETQYF; cdr3_nt: TGTGCCAGCAGTTTAGGGGGGCCCAGATACCAAGAGACCCAGTACTTC
clone_size: NA; v_call: TRBV7-9; cdr3_length: 13; j_call: TRBJ1-3; d_call: NA; cdr3_aa: CASSLGSGNTIYF; cdr3_nt: TGTGCCAGCAGCTTGGGGTCCGGAAACACCATATATTTT
clone_size: NA; v_call: TRBV5-5; cdr3_length: 15; j_call: TRBJ1-4; d_call: NA; cdr3_aa: CASSPSWVTNEKLFF; cdr3_nt: TGTGCCAGCAGCCCCTCCTGGGTAACTAATGAAAAACTGTTTTTT
clone_size: NA; v_call: TRBV6-6; cdr3_length: 16; j_call: TRBJ1-2; d_call: NA; cdr3_aa: CASSLTDQPRNYGYTF; cdr3_nt: TGTGCCAGCAGCTTGACCGACCAACCGCGGAACTATGGCTACACCTTC
clone_size: NA; v_call: TRBV30; cdr3_length: 15; j_call: TRBJ1-6; d_call: NA; cdr3_aa: CAWRGGSSYNSPLHF; cdr3_nt: TGTGCCTGGAGGGGGGGGAGCTCCTATAATTCACCCCTCCACTTT
clone_size: NA; v_call: TRBV7-9; cdr3_length: 15; j_call: TRBJ2-7; d_call: NA; cdr3_aa: CASSLGTANSYEQYF; cdr3_nt: TGTGCCAGCAGCTTAGGGACAGCAAACTCCTACGAGCAGTACTTC
clone_size: NA; v_call: TRBV9; cdr3_length: 17; j_call: TRBJ2-3; d_call: TRBD2; cdr3_aa: CASSVAGSGAFGDTQYF; cdr3_nt: TGTGCCAGCAGCGTAGCTGGTAGCGGGGCCTTTGGAGATACGCAGTATTTT
clone_size: once; v_call: TRBV5-6; cdr3_length: 15; j_call: TRBJ2-2; d_call: NA; cdr3_aa: CASSLRWTKHRGAVF; cdr3_nt: TGTGCCAGCAGCTTGCGGTGGACTAAACACCGGGGAGCTGTTTTT
clone_size: NA; v_call: TRBV6-5; cdr3_length: 15; j_call: TRBJ1-1; d_call: NA; cdr3_aa: CASSASGRWDTEAFF; cdr3_nt: TGTGCCAGCAGTGCCTCGGGACGGTGGGACACTGAAGCTTTCTTT
clone_size: NA; v_call: TRBV29-1; cdr3_length: 14; j_call: TRBJ2-1; d_call: NA; cdr3_aa: CSVEGWSSYNEQFF; cdr3_nt: TGCAGCGTGGAGGGTTGGAGCTCCTACAATGAGCAGTTCTTC
clone_size: NA; v_call: TRBV4-2; cdr3_length: 16; j_call: TRBJ2-1; d_call: NA; cdr3_aa: CASSQDGQSGYNEQFF; cdr3_nt: TGTGCCAGCAGCCAAGATGGGCAAAGCGGTTACAATGAGCAGTTCTTC
clone_size: NA; v_call: TRBV5-1; cdr3_length: 13; j_call: TRBJ1-1; d_call: NA; cdr3_aa: CASSFQQVTEAFF; cdr3_nt: TGCGCCAGCAGCTTCCAACAAGTCACTGAAGCTTTCTTT
clone_size: NA; v_call: TRBV5-6; cdr3_length: 13; j_call: TRBJ2-7; d_call: NA; cdr3_aa: CASSLSWPYEQYF; cdr3_nt: TGTGCCAGCAGCCTCTCATGGCCGTACGAGCAGTACTTC
clone_size: once; v_call: TRBV4-3; cdr3_length: 16; j_call: TRBJ2-1; d_call: NA; cdr3_aa: CASSLLPGPRGNEQFF; cdr3_nt: TGCGCCAGCAGCCTCTTACCCGGGCCCCGAGGGAATGAGCAGTTCTTC
clone_size: NA; v_call: TRBV9; cdr3_length: 11; j_call: TRBJ2-7; d_call: NA; cdr3_aa: CASSVGDEQYF; cdr3_nt: TGTGCCAGCAGCGTAGGGGACGAGCAGTACTTC
clone_size: once; v_call: TRBV19; cdr3_length: 15; j_call: TRBJ1-3; d_call: NA; cdr3_aa: CASSISGGSGNTIYF; cdr3_nt: TGTGCCAGTAGTATCTCCGGGGGCTCTGGAAACACCATATATTTT